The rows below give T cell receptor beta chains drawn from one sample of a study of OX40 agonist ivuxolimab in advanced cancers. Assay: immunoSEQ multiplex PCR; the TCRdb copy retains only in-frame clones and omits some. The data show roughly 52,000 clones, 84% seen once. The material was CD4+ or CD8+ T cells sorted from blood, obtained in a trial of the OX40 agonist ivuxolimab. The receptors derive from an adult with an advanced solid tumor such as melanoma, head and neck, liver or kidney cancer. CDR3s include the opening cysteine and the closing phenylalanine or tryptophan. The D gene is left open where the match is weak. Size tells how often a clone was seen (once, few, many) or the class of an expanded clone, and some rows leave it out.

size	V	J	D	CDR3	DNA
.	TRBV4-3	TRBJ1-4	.	CASSQDPAGGANEKLFF	TGCGCCAGCAGCCAAGACCCGGCCGGGGGAGCTAATGAAAAACTGTTTTTT
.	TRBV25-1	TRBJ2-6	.	CASRGVSSGANVLTF	TGTGCCAGCAGGGGAGTCTCCTCTGGGGCCAACGTCCTGACTTTC
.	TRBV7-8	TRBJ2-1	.	CASRGYRDNEQFF	TGTGCCAGCAGGGGTTACAGGGACAATGAGCAGTTCTTC
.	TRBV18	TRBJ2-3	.	CASSPDSTDTQYF	TGTGCCAGCTCACCAGACAGCACAGATACGCAGTATTTT
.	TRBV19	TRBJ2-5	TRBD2	CASSIILAGQETQYF	TGTGCCAGTAGTATAATACTAGCGGGGCAAGAGACCCAGTACTTC
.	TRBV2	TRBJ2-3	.	CASSAGPDTQYF	TGTGCCAGCAGTGCCGGACCAGATACGCAGTATTTT
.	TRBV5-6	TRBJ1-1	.	CASSPITGGRNTEAFF	TGTGCCAGCAGTCCTATAACGGGGGGACGGAACACTGAAGCTTTCTTT
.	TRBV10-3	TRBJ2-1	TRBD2	CAINEREGQYEQFF	TGTGCCATTAACGAGCGGGAGGGCCAATATGAGCAGTTCTTC
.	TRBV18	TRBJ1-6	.	CASSSVGVDSPLHF	TGTGCCAGCTCCTCAGTCGGGGTGGATTCACCCCTCCACTTT
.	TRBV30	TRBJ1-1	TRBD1	CACTTGFNTEAFF	TGTGCCTGCACGACAGGGTTTAACACTGAAGCTTTCTTT
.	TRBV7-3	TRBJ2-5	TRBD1	CASSFGTGGRETQYF	TGTGCCAGCAGCTTTGGGACAGGGGGCCGGGAGACCCAGTACTTC
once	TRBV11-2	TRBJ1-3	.	CASSLVAYSGNTIYF	TGTGCCAGCAGCTTAGTGGCGTACTCTGGAAACACCATATATTTT
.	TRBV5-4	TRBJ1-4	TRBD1	CASSLDRVGEKLFF	TGTGCCAGCAGTTTGGACAGGGTGGGAGAAAAACTGTTTTTT
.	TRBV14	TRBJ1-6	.	CASSQDGVDNSPLHF	TGTGCCAGCAGCCAAGATGGGGTGGATAATTCACCCCTCCACTTT
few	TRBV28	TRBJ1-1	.	CASSFLRRAPNTEAFF	TGTGCCAGCAGTTTCCTTCGTAGGGCCCCGAACACTGAAGCTTTCTTT
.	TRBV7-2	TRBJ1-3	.	CASSLSGPSSGNTIYF	TGTGCCAGCAGCTTGTCCGGGCCGAGCTCTGGAAACACCATATATTTT
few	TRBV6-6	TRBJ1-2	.	CASSYPRANTNYGYTF	TGTGCCAGCAGCTACCCAAGGGCCAACACTAACTATGGCTACACCTTC
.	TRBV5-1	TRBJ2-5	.	CASSLGLTGQETQYF	TGCGCCAGCAGCTTGGGATTGACAGGTCAAGAGACCCAGTACTTC
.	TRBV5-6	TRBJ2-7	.	CASSLGAAAIYEQYF	TGTGCCAGCAGCTTGGGAGCGGCAGCAATTTACGAGCAGTACTTC
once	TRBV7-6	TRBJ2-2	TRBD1	CASSLTGGTGELFF	TGTGCCAGCAGCTTAACAGGGGGCACCGGGGAGCTGTTTTTT
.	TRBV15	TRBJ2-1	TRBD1	CATSRKTGGTRYNEQFF	TGTGCCACCAGCAGAAAGACAGGGGGGACCCGTTACAATGAGCAGTTCTTC
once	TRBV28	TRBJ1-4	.	CASSVGGNNEKLFF	TGTGCCAGCAGTGTAGGGGGGAATAATGAAAAACTGTTTTTT
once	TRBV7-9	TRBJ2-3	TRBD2	CASQPSGRGDTQYF	TGTGCCAGTCAACCTAGCGGGAGAGGAGATACGCAGTATTTT